This TCR beta chain derives from a study of T cell changes during pregnancy in multiple sclerosis. Profiled with immunoSEQ multiplex PCR; TCRdb holds only in-frame clones, not every one. Here the sample spans 25,000 to 30,000 clones, 85% to 90% being singletons. Trimming took 1 base from V and 3 from J; bases not matched to a gene: 6. The CDR3 contains 15 residues. Germline CDR1 reads MNHNS; CDR2 reads SASEGT. The starting material was CD8+ T cells from peripheral blood mononuclear cells, obtained before pregnancy. This chain connects TRBV6-1 to TRBJ2-7; TRBD2 matches 7 bases. The receptor was isolated from a female donor with multiple sclerosis, enrolled in a pregnancy study. CDR3 in amino acids: CASSEGTSGVYEQYF. CDR3 bases: TGTGCCAGCAGTGAAGGGACTAGTGGGGTCTACGAGCAGTACTTC.